These T cell receptor beta chains were read from a single sample in a study of Graves' ophthalmopathy and Graves' hyperthyroidism. TCRdb reanalysed the multiplex PCR reads using MiXCR and keeps one entry per CDR3 protein. In the table there are fewer than 350,000 distinct CDR3 sequences, under 20% of which are singletons. The sequencing input was peripheral blood. The receptors originated from an adult man with Graves' ophthalmopathy. Each CDR3 is given with its conserved first and last residue. A D gene is named only where the DNA matches it firmly. The size field is filled for only some rows; it gives once, few, many or a size class.

D gene	V gene	clone size	J gene	CDR3 DNA	CDR3 protein
TRBD2	TRBV10-3	-	TRBJ2-7	TGTGCCATCAGGGGGACTAGCGGAAACTACGAGCAGTACTTC	CAIRGTSGNYEQYF
-	TRBV7-6	many	TRBJ1-2	TGTGCCAGCAGCCTAAGTTTGGCAGGGAGGTTTGGCTACACCTTC	CASSLSLAGRFGYTF
TRBD1	TRBV19	many	TRBJ1-1	TGTGCCAGTAGTGCACAGGGGGAAGTGGGGAACACTGAAGCTTTCTTT	CASSAQGEVGNTEAFF
TRBD1	TRBV7-8	many	TRBJ1-5	TGTGCCAGCAGCGATAATCATCGGACAGGGCCGTTTAATCAGCCCCAGCATTTT	CASSDNHRTGPFNQPQHF
TRBD1	TRBV6-2/TRBV6-3	many	TRBJ1-1	TGTGCCAGCAGAGCAGGGGGGAACACTGAAGCTTTCTTT	CASRAGGNTEAFF
TRBD2	TRBV7-2	many	TRBJ2-7	TGTGCCAGCAGCCTTAGCGGGACCTACGAGCAGTACTTC	CASSLSGTYEQYF
TRBD1	TRBV5-6	many	TRBJ2-7	TGTGCCAGCAGCCCGAAAGTCTGGACAGGGGACGAGCAGTACTTC	CASSPKVWTGDEQYF
TRBD1	TRBV30	many	TRBJ1-5	TGTGCCTGGAACTCCGGGACAGATTATCAGCCCCAGCATTTT	CAWNSGTDYQPQHF
TRBD1	TRBV7-3	many	TRBJ1-1	TGTGCCAGCAGCTTAATGGGACAGGGAATGAACACTGAAGCTTTCTTT	CASSLMGQGMNTEAFF
-	TRBV18	-	TRBJ1-5	TGTGCCAGCTCAACTAGCCAGCAGGGTCTAAGCAATCAGCCCCAGCATTTT	CASSTSQQGLSNQPQHF
-	TRBV6-5	many	TRBJ1-1	TGTGCCAGCAGAATACTGGATGGTAACTCTGAAGCTTTCTTT	CASRILDGNSEAFF
TRBD2	TRBV9	many	TRBJ2-3	TGTGCCAGCAGCGTTCGGGGGGGCGGCACAGATACGCAGTATTTT	CASSVRGGGTDTQYF
-	TRBV15	many	TRBJ2-7	TGTGCCACCAGCAGGTCCTACGTCGGCGAGCAGTACTTC	CATSRSYVGEQYF
-	TRBV5-1	few	TRBJ1-5	TGCGCCAGCAGAGAAGATGCGGGCAATCAGCCCCAGCATTTT	CASREDAGNQPQHF
-	TRBV7-2	-	TRBJ2-7	TGTGCCAGCAGCCCGATGGGGTCCTACGAGCAGTACTTC	CASSPMGSYEQYF
-	TRBV6-5	many	TRBJ1-5	TGTGCCAGCAGTTCCCTCTTGGGACAGCCCCAGCATTTT	CASSSLLGQPQHF
-	TRBV7-2	-	TRBJ2-7	TGTGCCAGCAGCCCCTCTTTCGCGAGTGAGCAGTACTTC	CASSPSFASEQYF
TRBD1	TRBV19	many	TRBJ2-5	TGTGCCAGTAGCGTCGCAGGGGGCGGGCAAGAGACCCAGTACTTC	CASSVAGGGQETQYF
-	TRBV6-5	-	TRBJ1-3	TGTGCCAGCAGTTACCGGGGCAGCTCTGGAAACACCATATATTTT	CASSYRGSSGNTIYF
-	TRBV15	many	TRBJ2-7	TGTGCCACCAGCAGTCTAGGAGAGGGCGACGAGCAGTACTTC	CATSSLGEGDEQYF
-	TRBV6-5	many	TRBJ2-7	TGTGCCAGCAGTTACGACTCCAGGGTACGCGAGCAGTACTTC	CASSYDSRVREQYF
-	TRBV2	many	TRBJ2-4	TGTGCCAGGGGGGGACAGCAGGGAAACATTCAGTACTTC	CARGGQQGNIQYF
TRBD2	TRBV28	many	TRBJ2-5	TGTGCCACACGCGATAGCGGGGGGGCAGAGGAGACCCAGTACTTC	CATRDSGGAEETQYF
TRBD2	TRBV19	many	TRBJ2-5	TGTGCCAGTAGTATCGGGCGGGAGACGTGGGAGACCCAGTACTTC	CASSIGRETWETQYF
-	TRBV24-1	-	TRBJ1-2	TGTGCCACCAGTAAAAATGGCTATGGCTACACCTTC	CATSKNGYGYTF
TRBD1	TRBV6-1	many	TRBJ1-2	TGTGCCAGCAGTGGTCGACAGGGAAGTTCTTGGGGCTACACCTTC	CASSGRQGSSWGYTF
-	TRBV28	-	TRBJ1-2	TGTGCCAGCAGTTCCTCGGGACATTCTAACTATGGCTACACCTTC	CASSSSGHSNYGYTF
-	TRBV28	once	TRBJ2-5	TGTGCCAGCAGTTTTCGGGCGGTGACCCTCGGGGAGACCCAGTACTTC	CASSFRAVTLGETQYF
-	TRBV27	many	TRBJ1-5	TGTGCCAGCGCTCTCCGGGGAGTAGACAATCAGCCCCAGCATTTT	CASALRGVDNQPQHF
-	TRBV7-2	-	TRBJ2-7	TGTGCCAGCAGCACTTGGGGACCTCTCTACGAGCAGTACTTC	CASSTWGPLYEQYF
-	TRBV18	many	TRBJ2-5	TGTGCCAGCTCACCACGACGCAGGGGCGAAGAGACCCAGTACTTC	CASSPRRRGEETQYF
-	TRBV6-5	many	TRBJ2-6	TGTGCCAGCGCCCCGGGACGCAGCTCTGGGGCCAACGTCCTGACTTTC	CASAPGRSSGANVLTF
-	TRBV4-2	few	TRBJ2-2	TGTGCCAGCAGCCAAGATCGGGGGTCGAACACCGGGGAGCTGTTTTTT	CASSQDRGSNTGELFF
-	TRBV27	many	TRBJ1-3	TGTGCCAGCGGATCGCGATCTGGAAACACCATATATTTT	CASGSRSGNTIYF
-	TRBV20-1	many	TRBJ2-5	TGCAGTGCCCCTACGGGAGTGCAAGAGACCCAGTACTTC	CSAPTGVQETQYF